This T cell receptor beta chain was profiled in a study of blood T cell repertoires in COVID-19. Assay: immunoSEQ multiplex PCR; the TCRdb copy retains only in-frame clones and omits some. The data contain under 150,000 clones, around 87% of them singletons. The receptor's source is a man in his fifties with active COVID-19. Sequenced material: peripheral blood.

The DNA of the CDR3 is TGTGCCAGCAGCCTCCAGGGGAGCTCCTACAATGAGCAGTTCTTC. Amino acid sequence: CASSLQGSSYNEQFF. V usage is TRBV7-2 and J usage is TRBJ2-1; a possible D gene is TRBD1 (6 bases). Germline CDR1 is SGHTA and CDR2 is FQGNSA. The V gene lost 5 bases and the J gene lost 0 bases, with 11 bases spanning the gap. This CDR3 comprises 15 residues. Full variable domain (outside the CDR3, taken from reference TRBV7-2 and TRBJ2-1): GAGVSQSPSNKVTEKGKDVELRCDPISGHTALYWYRQSLGQGLEFLIYFQGNSAPDKSGLPSDRFSAERTGGSVSTLTIQRTQQEDSAVYLCASSLQGSSYNEQFFGPGTRLTVL.